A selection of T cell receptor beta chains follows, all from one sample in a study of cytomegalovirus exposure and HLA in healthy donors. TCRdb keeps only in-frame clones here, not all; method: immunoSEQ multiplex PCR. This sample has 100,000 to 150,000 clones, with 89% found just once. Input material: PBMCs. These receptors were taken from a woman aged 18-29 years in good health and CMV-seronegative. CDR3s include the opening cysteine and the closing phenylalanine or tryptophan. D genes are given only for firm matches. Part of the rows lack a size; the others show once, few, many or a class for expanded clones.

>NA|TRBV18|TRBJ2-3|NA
CASSPEDSSYLQADTQYF
TGTGCCAGCTCACCAGAGGACAGTTCGTATCTTCAGGCGGATACGCAGTATTTT
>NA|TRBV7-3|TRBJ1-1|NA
CASSPIQGGGREAFF
TGTGCCAGCAGCCCAATACAGGGAGGGGGTAGGGAAGCTTTCTTT
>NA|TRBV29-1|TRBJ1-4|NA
CSAEVYSGTNEKLFF
TGCAGCGCCGAGGTGTACTCTGGGACTAATGAAAAACTGTTTTTT
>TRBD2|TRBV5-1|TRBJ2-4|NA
CASSPLPGLGAYF
TGCGCCAGCAGCCCCCTACCGGGACTAGGCGCGTACTTC
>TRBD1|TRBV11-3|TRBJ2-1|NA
CASSLETGAGEQFF
TGTGCCAGCAGCTTAGAAACAGGGGCCGGTGAGCAGTTCTTC
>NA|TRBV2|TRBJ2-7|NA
CATLYIRAEGYEQYF
TGTGCCACCCTCTATATCAGGGCCGAAGGGTACGAGCAGTACTTC
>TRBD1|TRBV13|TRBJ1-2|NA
CASSSRTGGGWGYTF
TGTGCCAGCAGCTCCCGGACAGGGGGCGGGTGGGGCTACACCTTC
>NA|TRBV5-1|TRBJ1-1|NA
CASSITLATEAFF
TGCGCCAGCAGTATAACCTTAGCGACTGAAGCTTTCTTT
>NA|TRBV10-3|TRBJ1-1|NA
CAARTGAEAFF
TGTGCCGCCAGGACGGGGGCTGAAGCTTTCTTT
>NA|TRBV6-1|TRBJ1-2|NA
CASSERGRHGSFYGYTF
TGTGCCAGCAGTGAAAGAGGCCGCCATGGCAGCTTCTATGGCTACACCTTC
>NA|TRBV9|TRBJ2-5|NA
CASSATTSQETQYF
TGTGCCAGCAGCGCCACCACATCACAAGAGACCCAGTACTTC
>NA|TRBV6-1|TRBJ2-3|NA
CASSVGPEVTDTQYF
TGTGCCAGCAGTGTAGGCCCCGAGGTCACAGATACGCAGTATTTT
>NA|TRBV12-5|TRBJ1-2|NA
CASGFGGGIDGYTF
TGTGCTAGTGGTTTCGGTGGAGGAATAGATGGCTACACCTTC
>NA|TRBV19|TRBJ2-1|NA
CASSPHWRGTEQFF
TGTGCCAGTAGTCCTCACTGGAGGGGTACTGAGCAGTTCTTC
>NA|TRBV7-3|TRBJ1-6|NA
CASSLFGAHYNSPLHF
TGTGCCAGCAGCTTATTTGGGGCACACTATAATTCACCCCTCCACTTT
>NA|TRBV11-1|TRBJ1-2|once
CASAGGPNYGYTF
TGTGCCAGCGCCGGGGGGCCTAACTATGGCTACACCTTC
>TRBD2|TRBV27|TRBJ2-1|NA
CASSLFPSGNEQFF
TGTGCCAGCAGTTTATTCCCTAGCGGGAATGAGCAGTTCTTC
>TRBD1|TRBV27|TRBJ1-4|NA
CATRRDSSEKLFF
TGTGCCACCCGCCGGGACAGCTCCGAAAAACTGTTTTTT
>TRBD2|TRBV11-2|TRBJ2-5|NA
CASSFREGETPTQYF
TGTGCCAGCAGCTTTCGGGAGGGGGAGACCCCGACCCAGTACTTC